This note documents a single T cell receptor (beta chain) sequence. Antigen unknown. The source of the sample is a study of cytomegalovirus exposure and HLA in healthy donors. Overall study: Earlier sequencing of some 190 million T cells yielded about 120 million unique TCR beta sequences.

CDR3 size: 16 residues. Per the germline V gene, CDR1 is LNHNV and CDR2 is YYDKDF (reference sequence). V was pared by 2 bases and J by 3 bases, with 2 bases of the junction left unmatched. Study-wide results and limits: Reportedly, cytomegalovirus status was diagnosed with high sensitivity and specificity. Fewer N-insertions (relative to the roughly 670-donor mean) were reportedly seen in an Asian-associated ancestry cluster in a later analysis.

The PCR employed 60 Vbeta primers together with 13 Jbeta primers. Per the study methods: Around 83 million unique TCR beta chains, roughly 11 million shared, were counted in a later analysis. Data came from immunoSEQ multiplex PCR; TCRdb stores just in-frame clones and leaves some out. The DNA was the basis for D and trimming; V, J and clone size are from that table. The sample consists of some 91,000 clones, about 75% of them appearing once. Sequenced input: PBMCs. This clonotype originated in a middle-aged man in good health and CMV-seropositive. The chain links TRBV15 to TRBJ2-5, with 14 bases that match TRBD2. The CDR3 sequence is CATSRPTSGGEETQYF. The DNA for the CDR3 is TGTGCCACCAGCAGACCGACTAGCGGGGGGGAAGAGACCCAGTACTTC.